Below, one T cell receptor beta chain is given with its context. Researchers ran the PCR with 60 Vbeta and 13 Jbeta primers. TCRdb's table, derived via immunoSEQ multiplex PCR, lists solely in-frame clones and lacks some. In the table there are around 170,000 clones, approximately 79% of which are singletons. This sample is drawn from a study of cytomegalovirus exposure and HLA in healthy donors. Trimming cost V 0 bases and J 4 bases; bases outside gene matches: 3. CDR1 is SGHRS and CDR2 is YFSETQ in the germline V gene. The CDR3 covers 14 residues. This chain uses TRBV5-1 with TRBJ1-1; 7 bases are shared with TRBD1. This TCR came from a man aged 40-49 years in good health and CMV-seropositive. The sample taken for sequencing was PBMCs. CDR3: CASSLGQGFTEAFF. The CDR3 bases are TGCGCCAGCAGCTTGGGACAGGGATTCACTGAAGCTTTCTTT.